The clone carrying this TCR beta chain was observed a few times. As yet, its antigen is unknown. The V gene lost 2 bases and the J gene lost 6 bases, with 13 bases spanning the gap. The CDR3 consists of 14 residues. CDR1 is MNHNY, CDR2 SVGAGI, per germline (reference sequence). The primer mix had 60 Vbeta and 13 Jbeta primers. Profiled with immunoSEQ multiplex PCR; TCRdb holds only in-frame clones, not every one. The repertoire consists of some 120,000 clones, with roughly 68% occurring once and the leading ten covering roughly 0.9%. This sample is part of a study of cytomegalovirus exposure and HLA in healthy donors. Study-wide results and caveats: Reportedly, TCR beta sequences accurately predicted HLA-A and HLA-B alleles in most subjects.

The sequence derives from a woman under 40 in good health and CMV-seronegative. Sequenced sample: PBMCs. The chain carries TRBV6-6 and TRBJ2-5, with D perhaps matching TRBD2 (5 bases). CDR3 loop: CASSYGAGVQTQYF. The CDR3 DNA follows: TGTGCCAGCAGTTACGGTGCCGGGGTACAGACCCAGTACTTC.